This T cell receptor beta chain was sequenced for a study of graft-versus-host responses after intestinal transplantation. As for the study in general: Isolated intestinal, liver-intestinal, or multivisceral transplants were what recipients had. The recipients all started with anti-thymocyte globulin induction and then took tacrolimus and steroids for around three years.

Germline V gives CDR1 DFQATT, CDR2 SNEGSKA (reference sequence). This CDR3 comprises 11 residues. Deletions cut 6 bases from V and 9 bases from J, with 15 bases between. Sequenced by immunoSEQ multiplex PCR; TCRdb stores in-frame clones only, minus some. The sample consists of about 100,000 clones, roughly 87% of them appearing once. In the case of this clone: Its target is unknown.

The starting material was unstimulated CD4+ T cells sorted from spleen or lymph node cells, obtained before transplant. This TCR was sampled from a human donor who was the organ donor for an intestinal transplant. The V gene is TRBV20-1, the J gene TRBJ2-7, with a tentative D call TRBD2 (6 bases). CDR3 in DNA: TGCAGTGCCGCTAGACTAGTTGTGCAGTACTTC. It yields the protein CSAARLVVQYF.